The 32 T cell receptor beta chains given below trace back to one sample, sequenced in a study of radiation and T cells in renal cell carcinoma. Described time point: blood 2 weeks post-SBRT. Treatment here: 15 Gy SBRT to primary tumor, nephrectomy 4 weeks later. Profiling relied on immunoSEQ multiplex PCR, and the TCRdb table lists in-frame clones only, not all of them. The data hold roughly 150,000 clones, with around 90% observed a single time. The sample here was blood, taken from a patient whose treatment included radiotherapy and nephrectomy. The receptor set was obtained from a woman between 45 and 65 years old with renal cell carcinoma.

This clone was picked up one time. This chain links TRBV4-2 with TRBJ1-2; the D gene is possibly TRBD1 (5 bases). V was clipped by 0 bases and J by 3 bases, with 8 bases between them. This CDR3 comprises 14 residues. Germline lookup yields CDR1 LGHNA and CDR2 YNFKEQ. CDR3 nucleotide sequence: TGTGCCAGCAGCCAAGAGGGGGGGGACTATGGCTACACCTTC. Translating it yields CASSQEGGDYGYTF.

V usage is TRBV6-6 and J usage is TRBJ1-1, with D tentatively TRBD1 (5 bases). CDR3 length equals 14 residues. Trimming shortened V by 4 bases and J by 6 bases, and 15 bases separated the two germline ends. Germline lookup yields CDR1 MNHNY and CDR2 SVGAGI (reference sequence). This CDR3 is CASSSTYEQAEAFF. Written as DNA, the CDR3 is TGTGCCAGCAGTTCCACCTATGAACAGGCTGAAGCTTTCTTT.

J is TRBJ2-7 and V is TRBV18; 8 nucleotides agree with TRBD1. Trimming took 3 bases from V and 7 from J; bases not matched to a gene: 17. This CDR3 contains 17 residues. Per germline, CDR1 KGHSH and CDR2 LQKENI. Here the CDR3 reads CASSPSLGQGVTKEQYF. CDR3 DNA sequence: TGTGCCAGCTCACCTAGCCTTGGACAGGGAGTTACGAAAGAGCAGTACTTC.

The gene calls are TRBV5-1 and TRBJ2-7; 10 nucleotides align to TRBD1. Germline values: CDR1 SGHRS, CDR2 YFSETQ. J gave up 4 bases and V 4 bases, and 5 bases lay outside the gene matches. The length of the CDR3 is 14 residues. CDR3 residues: CASSRTGGSYEQYF. The CDR3 nucleotides are TGCGCCAGCAGCCGGACAGGGGGATCGTACGAGCAGTACTTC.

The chain is built from TRBV7-6 and TRBJ1-2, with TRBD1 matching 7 bases. The trim removed 4 bases at V and 5 bases at J, leaving 4 bases unmatched. CDR1 and CDR2 (germline): SGHVS, FNYEAQ. The CDR3 sequence is 13 residues long. CDR3 sequence (DNA): TGTGCCAGCAGCTCATCAGGGGGGTATGGCTACACCTTC. As protein: CASSSSGGYGYTF. Supplemented by reference TRBV7-6 and TRBJ1-2, the full variable domain reads GAGVSQSPRYKVTKRGQDVALRCDPISGHVSLYWYRQALGQGPEFLTYFNYEAQQDKSGLPNDRFSAERPEGSISTLTIQRTEQRDSAMYRCASSSSGGYGYTFGSGTRLTVV.

The V gene is TRBV7-5, the J gene TRBJ1-4; the table assigns TRBD1, which was not confirmed against the DNA. TRBV7-5 represents a pseudogene. The length of the CDR3 is 18 residues. The CDR3 DNA reads as TGTGCCAGAACTTTCGACTCAGGGGGCCGGCGGAGGAGGGAAAAACTGTTTTTT. Its protein product is CARTFDSGGRRRREKLFF.

V is TRBV7-2 and J is TRBJ2-1; 7 nucleotides line up with TRBD2. CDR1 and CDR2 from the germline V gene are SGHTA and FQGNSA. V shed 5 bases and J 0 bases; nucleotides not matched to a gene: 7. The CDR3 is 16 residues long. For the CDR3, the DNA is TGTGCCAGCAGCCGTATCGGGGGGAGCTCCTACAATGAGCAGTTCTTC. Its protein product is CASSRIGGSSYNEQFF.

The V gene is TRBV7-2, the J gene TRBJ2-7, with D possibly TRBD1 on 5 matching bases. The CDR3 extends over 14 amino acids. CDR1 is SGHTA, CDR2 FQGNSA, per germline. The V gene lost 3 bases and the J gene lost 2 bases, with 11 bases spanning the gap. CDR3 in DNA: TGTGCCAGCAGCTTGGGCAGGGTGGCCTACGAGCAGTACTTC. This codes for CASSLGRVAYEQYF.

The chain combines TRBV19 with TRBJ1-2, with TRBD1 as a possible D gene (6 bases). The CDR3 covers 14 residues. Germline V CDR1 and CDR2: LNHDA, SQIVND (reference sequence). V lost 2 bases and J lost 2, with 9 bases in between. The CDR3 here is CASSITGWNYGYTF. The DNA of the CDR3 is TGTGCCAGTAGTATAACAGGGTGGAACTATGGCTACACCTTC.

V usage is TRBV2 and J usage is TRBJ2-5; no clear D. The CDR3 spans 14 residues. The V end lost 7 bases, the J end lost 3 bases, and 15 bases lay between the germline ends. Germline CDR1 and CDR2: SNHLY and FYNNEI. The CDR3 coding sequence is TGTGCCAGCACCTTTTTGAGCGCCAAAGAGACCCAGTACTTC. This encodes CASTFLSAKETQYF.

The chain links TRBV6-5 to TRBJ2-7; D unresolved. The CDR3 contains 12 residues. Germline CDR1 reads MNHEY; CDR2 reads SVGAGI. The V end was cut by 2 bases, the J end by 4 bases, with 6 bases between. CDR3 bases: TGTGCCAGCAGTTACGATGGTTACGAGCAGTACTTC. Amino acid sequence: CASSYDGYEQYF.

The rearrangement uses TRBV19 and TRBJ1-2, with a possible D match to TRBD1 (5 bases). Trimming pared 1 base from V and 4 bases from J, leaving 16 bases between. Germline V CDR1 and CDR2: LNHDA, SQIVND (reference sequence). There are 16 residues in the CDR3. The CDR3 DNA reads as TGTGCCAGTAGTATAGCGGGTAGGGCAGGGCGCTATGGCTACACCTTC. It codes for CASSIAGRAGRYGYTF.

This rearrangement joins TRBV18 to TRBJ1-4, with TRBD1 matching over 7 bases. This CDR3 region has 17 residues. V shed 3 bases, J shed 1 base, and the junction held 8 bases outside the gene matches. CDR1 and CDR2 (germline): KGHSH, LQKENI. The CDR3 here is CASSPGQNRKTNEKLFF. CDR3 nucleotides: TGTGCCAGCTCACCGGGACAGAACCGAAAAACTAATGAAAAACTGTTTTTT. Variable domain in full (rest from reference TRBV18 and TRBJ1-4): NAGVMQNPRHLVRRRGQEARLRCSPMKGHSHVYWYRQLPEEGLKFMVYLQKENIIDESGMPKERFSAEFPKEGPSILRIQQVVRGDSAAYFCASSPGQNRKTNEKLFFGSGTQLSVL.

The chain links TRBV7-6 to TRBJ2-5; 10 bases match TRBD1. Trimming took 0 bases from V and 2 from J; bases not matched to a gene: 6. The germline gives CDR1 SGHVS, CDR2 FNYEAQ. The CDR3 sequence is 17 residues long. CDR3 sequence reads: CASSLAPGQGRQETQYF. The CDR3 coding sequence is TGTGCCAGCAGCTTAGCACCGGGACAGGGGAGGCAAGAGACCCAGTACTTC. The whole variable domain, remainder taken from reference TRBV7-6 and TRBJ2-5, is GAGVSQSPRYKVTKRGQDVALRCDPISGHVSLYWYRQALGQGPEFLTYFNYEAQQDKSGLPNDRFSAERPEGSISTLTIQRTEQRDSAMYRCASSLAPGQGRQETQYFGPGTRLLVL.

V gene TRBV13 combines with J gene TRBJ1-2; 8 nucleotides line up with TRBD1. The CDR3 totals 15 residues. V lost 5 bases to trimming and J lost 5 bases; unmatched junction nucleotides: 10. CDR1 is PRHDT and CDR2 is FYEKMQ in the germline V gene (reference sequence). CDR3 in DNA: TGTGCCAGCAGCATCCAACAGGGGGAACTTTATGGCTACACCTTC. This codes for CASSIQQGELYGYTF. The entire variable domain, with the rest obtained from reference TRBV13 and TRBJ1-2, is as follows: AAGVIQSPRHLIKEKRETATLKCYPIPRHDTVYWYQQGPGQDPQFLISFYEKMQSDKGSIPDRFSAQQFSDYHSELNMSSLELGDSALYFCASSIQQGELYGYTFGSGTRLTVV.

This clone showed up just a few times. The chain recombines TRBV7-8 with TRBJ2-7; 7 nucleotides agree with TRBD1. From germline, CDR1 is SGHVS and CDR2 FQNEAQ. The trim removed 5 bases at V and 3 bases at J, leaving 7 bases unmatched. CDR3 length equals 14 residues. The DNA for the CDR3 is TGTGCCAGCAGCCCTTCGGGACAGTTCTACGAGCAGTACTTC. Encoded protein: CASSPSGQFYEQYF.

This chain connects TRBV14 to TRBJ1-1; a weak D match, TRBD1 (5 bases). V shed 2 bases and J shed 3 bases, with 16 bases lying between them. Germline CDR1 SGHDN, CDR2 FVKESK. This CDR3 has 16 residues. The CDR3 region has the DNA TGTGCCAGCAGCCAACGATGGGGGGAGATTGACACTGAAGCTTTCTTT. It encodes CASSQRWGEIDTEAFF.

V and J are TRBV25-1 and TRBJ1-2; no clear D gene. The V end was cut by 4 bases, the J end by 3 bases, with 18 bases between. From germline, CDR1 is MGHDK and CDR2 SYGVNS. The CDR3 extends over 16 amino acids. The CDR3, as DNA: TGTGCCAGCAGTGGATTTACGGACCACGGGGACTATGGCTACACCTTC. Translating gives CASSGFTDHGDYGYTF.

The gene calls are TRBV6-1 and TRBJ1-5, with D hard to call. The germline V and J ends were trimmed by 6 bases and 9 bases, with 12 bases remaining between them. This CDR3 has 12 residues. CDR1 is MNHNS and CDR2 is SASEGT in the germline V gene. As DNA, the CDR3 is TGTGCCAGCAGGGCCGCCTTTTCGCCCCAGCATTTT. It specifies CASRAAFSPQHF.

The J gene is TRBJ2-3, the V gene TRBV7-2; the match to TRBD2 covers 11 bases. Germline trimming cut 4 bases from V and 0 bases from J; bases unmatched to any gene: 12. CDR1 SGHTA and CDR2 FQGNSA come from the germline V gene. The CDR3 has 19 amino acids. Here the CDR3 DNA reads TGTGCCAGCAGCTGGGGCGGGACTAGCGGAACCTCTAGCACAGATACGCAGTATTTT. This encodes CASSWGGTSGTSSTDTQYF.

This clone appeared a single time. The V and J genes are TRBV2 and TRBJ2-7; D call uncertain. The CDR3 loop spans 12 amino acids. Per germline, CDR1 SNHLY and CDR2 FYNNEI. V was trimmed by 0 bases and J by 8 bases, leaving 8 bases between them. In nucleotides, the CDR3 is TGTGCCAGCAGTGAAGCGCTGACGAAGCAGTACTTC. Protein product: CASSEALTKQYF. The full variable domain, rest sourced from reference TRBV2 and TRBJ2-7, is EPEVTQTPSHQVTQMGQEVILRCVPISNHLYFYWYRQILGQKVEFLVSFYNNEISEKSEIFDDQFSVERPDGSNFTLKIRSTKLEDSAMYFCASSEALTKQYFGPGTRLTVT.

Only one count was recorded for this clone. The chain is built from TRBV5-6 and TRBJ1-3; a possible D gene is TRBD1 (6 bases). Germline-derived CDR1 and CDR2 are SGHDT and YYEEEE. V lost 4 bases to trimming and J lost 0 bases, with 11 bases between them. The CDR3 loop spans 15 amino acids. The CDR3 coding sequence is TGTGCCAGCAGCAACAGGGCCAACTCTGGAAACACCATATATTTT. Its translation: CASSNRANSGNTIYF.

The chain recombines TRBV7-2 with TRBJ2-3; no firm D call. CDR1 is SGHTA and CDR2 is FQGNSA in the germline V gene. Trimming removed 1 base from V and 7 bases from J, with 15 bases in between. There are 15 residues in the CDR3. Here the CDR3 DNA reads TGTGCCAGCAGCTTAGGTGCGGCCTCACCTTATACGCAGTATTTT. Translating it yields CASSLGAASPYTQYF.

This chain joins TRBV25-1 and TRBJ2-1, with 9 positions matching TRBD2. J was trimmed by 5 bases and V by 1 base; bases with no gene match: 9. The CDR3 runs 17 residues. CDR1 is MGHDK, CDR2 SYGVNS, per germline. DNA of the CDR3: TGTGCCAGCAGTGAATTTCGCGGGGGGGGATTGCACAATGAGCAGTTCTTC. It translates to CASSEFRGGGLHNEQFF.

This clone was found once. The V gene is TRBV5-6, the J gene TRBJ1-1; D remains unclear. Between the trimmed V and J ends, which lost 3 bases and 0 bases, there was a span of 12 bases. Germline V gene data show CDR1 as SGHDT and CDR2 as YYEEEE. The CDR3 has 15 amino acids. CDR3 amino acids: CASSSYGSLNTEAFF. As DNA, the CDR3 is TGTGCCAGCAGCTCGTACGGTTCATTGAACACTGAAGCTTTCTTT.

The chain employs TRBV4-3 and TRBJ2-3, with 16 bases fitting TRBD2. Trimming cost V 0 bases and J 4 bases; bases outside gene matches: 10. This CDR3 spans 20 amino acids. CDR1 is LGHNA, CDR2 YSLEER, per germline. In DNA form, the CDR3 reads TGCGCCAGCAGCCAAGATATGAATCAGGGACTAGCGGGGGGGGCAGATACGCAGTATTTT. Translated: CASSQDMNQGLAGGADTQYF.

The chain links TRBV5-4 to TRBJ2-7, with D possibly matching TRBD2 (6 bases). CDR1 and CDR2 (germline): SGHNT, YYREEE (reference sequence). V was clipped by 2 bases and J by 6 bases, with 18 bases between them. This CDR3 spans 15 amino acids. The CDR3 reads CASSFGLSNLGEQYF. Here the CDR3 DNA reads TGTGCCAGCAGCTTTGGACTATCGAATCTGGGCGAGCAGTACTTC.

The chain uses TRBV6-1 and TRBJ2-5; 11 positions match TRBD2. Trimming took 1 base from V and 5 from J; bases not matched to a gene: 3. The germline gives CDR1 MNHNS, CDR2 SASEGT. This CDR3 has 15 residues. The CDR3 loop is CASSEVLAGEETQYF. In nucleotides, the CDR3 is TGTGCCAGCAGTGAAGTACTAGCGGGGGAGGAGACCCAGTACTTC.

The table lists this clone with a count of one. J is TRBJ2-5 and V is TRBV10-3; 14 nucleotides line up with TRBD2. Germline CDR1 is ENHRY and CDR2 is SYGVKD. The J segment lost 1 base and the V segment lost 2 bases, leaving 0 bases of the junction unmatched. The length of the CDR3 is 16 residues. Here the CDR3 reads CAISEGLAGGQETQYF. CDR3 DNA sequence: TGTGCCATCAGTGAGGGACTAGCGGGGGGCCAAGAGACCCAGTACTTC.

The V gene is TRBV10-1, the J gene TRBJ2-3, with D unresolved. The CDR3 consists of 12 residues. Germline-derived CDR1 and CDR2 are WNHNN and SYGVQD (reference sequence). V dropped 2 bases and J dropped 6 bases, with 6 bases sitting between them. This CDR3 reads CASSERPDTQYF. CDR3 in DNA: TGCGCCAGCAGTGAGAGACCCGATACGCAGTATTTT.

The V gene is TRBV5-6, the J gene TRBJ1-2; TRBD1 aligns across 7 bases. V lost 5 bases, J lost 4 bases, and 11 bases stayed unmatched. Germline loops: CDR1 SGHDT, CDR2 YYEEEE. The CDR3 is 15 residues long. Here the CDR3 reads CASRGLDRRPYGYTF. The DNA of the CDR3 is TGTGCCAGCAGGGGTTTGGACAGGAGACCCTATGGCTACACCTTC.

The rearrangement uses TRBV5-1 and TRBJ1-1; the D gene is possibly TRBD1 (5 bases). V lost 0 bases and J 1 base, leaving 10 bases between the germline ends. Germline CDR1 is SGHRS and CDR2 is YFSETQ. This CDR3 region has 15 residues. The CDR3 loop is CASSLDGGSNTEAFF. The CDR3 DNA reads TGCGCCAGCAGCTTGGATGGGGGATCGAACACTGAAGCTTTCTTT.